This T cell receptor (beta chain) was documented in a study of T cell responses to AZD1222 COVID-19 vaccine. General study results and limits: As reported, nearly half of all spike-specific TCRs target variant regions that are unmutated. Recipients of two AZD1222 doses showed rising Spike-specific TCR breadth and depth.

As regards this clone: Its target is unknown.

The germline V gene encodes CDR1 KGHDR and CDR2 SFDVKD. V dropped 4 bases and J dropped 2; count of bases not matched to a gene: 7. The CDR3 extends over 15 amino acids. The repertoire was sequenced with immunoSEQ multiplex PCR; TCRdb's copy has only in-frame clones and lacks some. The sample holds about 90,000 clones, about 90% seen once. This sequence was found in an adult in good health. Here the sequenced sample was peripheral blood, taken on day 0 of MenACWY control vaccination. The chain uses TRBV24-1 and TRBJ2-7, with TRBD1 matching 7 bases. The CDR3 bases are TGTGCCACCAGTGACCGTGGACAGGAGGCCTACGAGCAGTACTTC. It codes for CATSDRGQEAYEQYF.